This T cell receptor beta chain was captured in a study of CD8 T cells in ankylosing spondylitis (dated by TCRdb to about 2017). About the full investigation: The study profiled T cell receptor beta repertoires in healthy donors and ankylosing spondylitis patients to find disease-linked TCR variants. The whole study cohort included 108 healthy donors and some 27 ankylosing spondylitis patients. Samples of peripheral blood were taken, and for ankylosing spondylitis patients, synovial fluid was collected as well. Overall study results and their limits: The disease-linked clones were reported to be significantly enriched in matched synovial fluid samples from ankylosing spondylitis patients. In peripheral blood, the disease-linked clones were found at relatively low frequencies and had a CD8+ phenotype. Some motif variants were previously reported in synovial fluid and blood of reactive arthritis patients, suggesting common disease-initiation mechanisms. A TCR beta motif of about 8 highly homologous amino acid variants appeared characteristic of blood from ankylosing spondylitis patients.

For this clonotype: It has no known antigen specificity. Base qualities are not at hand, and no much larger clone is one base apart.

The CDR3 runs 14 residues from the cysteine to the valine. Only the CDR3 region is kept as DNA, spanning 42 bases read in frame from base 1. The germline V gene (reference sequence) yields SGHKS for CDR1 and YYEKEE for CDR2. The trim is 4 bases for V and 0 bases for J, with a gap of 11 bases between the germline ends. TCRdb records Illumina HiSeq 2500 as the sequencer. TCR beta libraries were prepared by quantitative 5'-RACE with molecular barcodes. Per the authors' processing: A new computational method, built on a probabilistic model of VDJ rearrangement, was used to identify disease-linked TCR variants. TCRdb reworked the public reads: Q25 trimming with fastp, MiXCR clone assembly, productive beta chains retained. Here each entry gathers all rows of one CDR3 protein and keeps the most common genes and DNA. TCRdb's processing, not the authors', yielded these V and J calls. Within this sample are fewer than 200,000 distinct CDR3 sequences, with about 20% of them counted one time only. Of the sample, roughly 4.5% is held by the ten largest clones.

The sequence is built from TRBV5-5 and TRBJ2-7, with no D gene named confidently. The sequence derives from a male donor aged 5-30 years with ankylosing spondylitis or in good health (not recorded which). Donor details come from another sample of the same person, matched by shared clones. The sequenced sample was blood, either unsorted or a sorted T cell fraction (not recorded which). The DNA is TGTGCCAGCAGCCTTATGCGAGTCTCCTACGAGCAGTACGTC. Its translation reads: CASSLMRVSYEQYV.